A selection of T cell receptor beta chains follows, all from one sample in a study of blood T cell repertoires in COVID-19. Data came from immunoSEQ multiplex PCR; TCRdb stores just in-frame clones and leaves some out. The data show roughly 120,000 clones, around three quarters seen once. The specimen sequenced was peripheral blood. Receptors were obtained from a man between 65 and 85 years old with acute or convalescent COVID-19. The CDR3 runs from the conserved cysteine through the conserved F or W. D genes are given only for firm matches. Clone size is given for some rows only: seen once, a few or many times, or a class if the clone is expanded.

TRBJ2-1 | . | TRBD2 | TRBV24-1 | CATLGTSGTGEQFF | TGTGCCACCCTAGGGACTAGCGGGACTGGTGAGCAGTTCTTC
TRBJ1-3 | . | . | TRBV29-1 | CSAKPREAGNTIYF | TGCAGCGCCAAGCCCCGTGAAGCTGGAAACACCATATATTTT
TRBJ2-1 | . | TRBD2 | TRBV5-1 | CASSLTSGSPYNEQFF | TGCGCCAGCAGCTTAACTAGCGGGAGCCCCTACAATGAGCAGTTCTTC
TRBJ1-2 | . | . | TRBV5-6 | CASSLGTGSWGYTF | TGTGCCAGCAGCCTCGGCACGGGGAGTTGGGGCTACACCTTC
TRBJ2-1 | . | . | TRBV5-4 | CASSLDLTPSNEQFF | TGTGCCAGCAGCTTGGATCTAACCCCATCCAATGAGCAGTTCTTC
TRBJ2-2 | . | . | TRBV6-2/TRBV6-3 | CASSPPYRFPTGELFF | TGTGCCAGCAGTCCCCCCTACAGGTTTCCCACCGGGGAGCTGTTTTTT
TRBJ2-7 | . | . | TRBV4-3 | CASSQDARGRGSYEQYF | TGCGCCAGCAGCCAAGATGCCAGGGGAAGGGGGTCCTACGAGCAGTACTTC
TRBJ2-2 | . | TRBD2 | TRBV9 | CASSVGLAGVTGELFF | TGTGCCAGCAGCGTAGGACTAGCGGGAGTCACCGGGGAGCTGTTTTTT
TRBJ2-1 | . | . | TRBV20-1 | CSASFGTGSYNEQFF | TGCAGTGCTAGTTTCGGGACTGGATCCTACAATGAGCAGTTCTTC
TRBJ2-7 | . | TRBD2 | TRBV3-1/TRBV3-2 | CASSQELAGGREQYF | TGTGCCAGCAGCCAAGAGCTAGCGGGGGGGCGGGAGCAGTACTTC
TRBJ1-5 | . | . | TRBV15 | CATNPRGDSNQPQHF | TGTGCCACGAATCCTCGGGGAGATAGCAATCAGCCCCAGCATTTT
TRBJ1-5 | . | . | TRBV7-9 | CASSPRGGNQPQHF | TGTGCCAGCAGCCCCCGGGGAGGCAATCAGCCCCAGCATTTT
TRBJ2-7 | . | . | TRBV6-5 | CASSPTGNEQYF | TGTGCCAGCAGTCCCACAGGGAACGAGCAGTACTTC
TRBJ2-2 | . | . | TRBV7-3 | CASSPQPSTGELFF | TGTGCCAGCAGCCCTCAACCGAGCACCGGGGAGCTGTTTTTT
TRBJ1-5 | . | TRBD1 | TRBV10-3 | CAISEGQGTNQPQHF | TGTGCCATCAGTGAGGGACAGGGTACCAATCAGCCCCAGCATTTT
TRBJ2-7 | . | TRBD2 | TRBV11-1 | CASSGGLAVAYYEQYF | TGTGCCAGCAGCGGCGGACTAGCAGTCGCGTACTACGAGCAGTACTTC
TRBJ2-5 | . | TRBD2 | TRBV2 | CASSSPGLAMETQYF | TGTGCCAGCAGTTCACCGGGACTAGCGATGGAGACCCAGTACTTC
TRBJ2-3 | few | TRBD2 | TRBV5-4 | CASSTVPAGIGDTQYF | TGTGCCAGCAGCACAGTTCCAGCGGGAATAGGAGATACGCAGTATTTT
TRBJ2-7 | . | TRBD1 | TRBV7-8 | CASSLQGADYEQYF | TGTGCCAGCAGCCTACAGGGGGCTGATTACGAGCAGTACTTC
TRBJ1-1 | . | TRBD1 | TRBV5-1 | CASSFVSRTGAMNTEAFF | TGCGCCAGCAGCTTCGTTTCTCGGACAGGGGCGATGAACACTGAAGCTTTCTTT
TRBJ1-2 | . | TRBD1 | TRBV5-4 | CASSHRTGGYTF | TGTGCCAGCAGCCACCGGACAGGGGGCTACACCTTC
TRBJ2-7 | . | . | TRBV6-2/TRBV6-3 | CASSYSPGASYEQYF | TGTGCCAGCAGTTACTCTCCGGGAGCCTCCTACGAGCAGTACTTC
TRBJ1-3 | . | . | TRBV11-2 | CASSPVLSGNTIYF | TGTGCCAGCAGCCCGGTGTTATCTGGAAACACCATATATTTT
TRBJ2-1 | . | TRBD2 | TRBV28 | CASSLGTAGGNEQFF | TGTGCCAGCAGTCTTGGGACAGCGGGAGGGAATGAGCAGTTCTTC
TRBJ2-2 | . | . | TRBV18 | CASSPDRTGELFF | TGTGCCAGCTCACCCGACAGGACCGGGGAGCTGTTTTTT
TRBJ1-3 | . | TRBD1 | TRBV7-2 | CASSSSGTAGNTIYF | TGTGCCAGCAGCTCGTCCGGGACAGCTGGAAACACCATATATTTT
TRBJ2-3 | . | TRBD2 | TRBV19 | CASQKRGGITDTQYF | TGTGCCAGTCAGAAGCGGGGGGGCATAACAGATACGCAGTATTTT
TRBJ2-3 | . | TRBD2 | TRBV24-1 | CATSGGLAGHSGDTQYF | TGTGCCACCAGTGGGGGACTAGCGGGACACTCGGGAGATACGCAGTATTTT
TRBJ2-7 | many | TRBD2 | TRBV7-9 | CASSLGHASGSTYEQYF | TGTGCCAGCAGCTTAGGCCATGCTAGCGGGAGTACCTACGAGCAGTACTTC
TRBJ2-7 | . | TRBD1 | TRBV5-1 | CASGGQGASYEQYF | TGCGCCAGCGGGGGACAGGGGGCGTCCTACGAGCAGTACTTC
TRBJ2-4 | . | TRBD2 | TRBV29-1 | CSVGLAGVMNIQYF | TGCAGCGTTGGTCTAGCGGGAGTCATGAACATTCAGTACTTC
TRBJ2-3 | . | . | TRBV6-4 | CASSVAGISTDTQYF | TGTGCCAGCAGTGTGGCAGGGATAAGCACAGATACGCAGTATTTT
TRBJ1-2 | . | TRBD1 | TRBV12-3/TRBV12-4 | CASSLDRGGYTF | TGTGCCAGCAGTTTAGACAGGGGCGGCTACACCTTC
TRBJ2-2 | . | TRBD1 | TRBV11-3 | CASSLGQGAQGELFF | TGTGCCAGCAGCTTAGGGCAGGGGGCGCAAGGGGAGCTGTTTTTT
TRBJ2-7 | . | . | TRBV18 | CASSVDKVRDEQYF | TGTGCCAGCTCAGTGGACAAGGTTCGCGACGAGCAGTACTTC
TRBJ1-5 | . | . | TRBV29-1 | CSVERVFNQPQHF | TGCAGCGTTGAAAGAGTTTTCAATCAGCCCCAGCATTTT
TRBJ2-1 | . | TRBD2 | TRBV27 | CASSNRLAGGTNEQFF | TGTGCCAGCAGTAACAGGCTAGCGGGGGGAACCAATGAGCAGTTCTTC
TRBJ2-1 | once | TRBD1 | TRBV27 | CASAGQGHNEQFF | TGTGCCAGCGCGGGACAGGGACACAATGAGCAGTTCTTC
TRBJ1-1 | . | . | TRBV30 | CAWGSMNTEAFF | TGTGCCTGGGGTAGTATGAACACTGAAGCTTTCTTT
TRBJ1-1 | . | . | TRBV6-5 | CASSYGQSWTTEAFF | TGTGCCAGCAGTTACGGACAGTCTTGGACCACTGAAGCTTTCTTT
TRBJ1-1 | once | TRBD1 | TRBV18 | CASSTGQSNTEAFF | TGTGCCAGCTCAACGGGACAGTCGAACACTGAAGCTTTCTTT
TRBJ2-7 | many | . | TRBV4-1 | CASSTTLGGEQYF | TGCGCCAGCAGCACCACACTCGGAGGGGAGCAGTACTTC
TRBJ1-4 | few | . | TRBV19 | CASSPRTVVIPNEKLFF | TGTGCCAGTAGTCCTCGGACAGTCGTCATCCCTAACGAAAAACTGTTTTTT
TRBJ1-2 | . | TRBD1 | TRBV7-6 | CASSPGTGGAHGYTF | TGTGCCAGCAGCCCCGGGACAGGGGGCGCCCATGGCTACACCTTC
TRBJ1-6 | . | TRBD1 | TRBV5-1 | CASSLGTGGESPLHF | TGCGCCAGCAGCTTGGGGACAGGGGGCGAGTCACCCCTCCACTTT
TRBJ1-1 | . | . | TRBV21-1 | CASSKGQELKNTEAFF | TGTGCCAGCAGCAAAGGACAGGAATTGAAGAACACTGAAGCTTTCTTT
TRBJ2-2 | . | . | TRBV6-1 | CASSLQVLNTGELFF | TGTGCCAGCAGCCTACAGGTCCTGAACACCGGGGAGCTGTTTTTT
TRBJ1-6 | . | . | TRBV5-1 | CASSPRGREGSPLHF | TGCGCCAGCAGCCCCCGCGGCAGGGAGGGTTCACCCCTCCACTTT
TRBJ1-4 | few | . | TRBV2 | CASRTQGSHNGVFF | TGTGCCAGCAGGACACAGGGAAGTCATAACGGAGTGTTTTTT
TRBJ2-7 | . | . | TRBV29-1 | CSVRDSITEQYF | TGCAGCGTTCGGGACTCGATAACCGAGCAGTACTTC
TRBJ2-3 | . | . | TRBV7-2 | CASLSYGTDTQYF | TGTGCCAGCCTCAGTTACGGCACAGATACGCAGTATTTT
TRBJ2-1 | . | . | TRBV9 | CASSPRLEGWNNEQFF | TGTGCCAGCAGCCCTCGGTTGGAGGGTTGGAACAATGAGCAGTTCTTC
TRBJ2-2 | few | TRBD2 | TRBV30 | CAWSWGPGSGGPSTGELFF | TGTGCCTGGAGTTGGGGGCCCGGTAGCGGGGGGCCCTCCACCGGGGAGCTGTTTTTT
TRBJ2-5 | . | TRBD2 | TRBV5-1 | CASSSGLASGKETQYF | TGCGCCAGCAGCTCGGGACTAGCAAGTGGCAAAGAGACCCAGTACTTC
TRBJ1-5 | . | TRBD1 | TRBV6-5 | CASSYSGQVQPQHF | TGTGCCAGCAGTTACTCTGGACAGGTGCAGCCCCAGCATTTT
TRBJ1-4 | . | TRBD1 | TRBV7-6 | CASSSPPGQGWNEKLFF | TGTGCCAGCAGCTCCCCCCCCGGACAGGGATGGAATGAAAAACTGTTTTTT
TRBJ2-7 | . | . | TRBV2 | CASRPDGDEQYF | TGTGCCAGCAGACCCGACGGAGACGAGCAGTACTTC
TRBJ2-7 | . | TRBD2 | TRBV12-5 | CASGSFSGLASGEQYF | TGTGCTAGTGGTTCTTTCTCCGGACTAGCGAGTGGCGAGCAGTACTTC
TRBJ2-7 | . | TRBD2 | TRBV27 | CASSLRAGGYEQYF | TGTGCCAGCAGTTTAAGGGCGGGAGGTTACGAGCAGTACTTC
TRBJ2-7 | . | . | TRBV11-2 | CASSLWVGGGYEQYF | TGTGCCAGCAGCCTCTGGGTGGGGGGAGGCTACGAGCAGTACTTC